This T cell receptor (beta chain) originates from a study of CD8+ T cells in alopecia areata. Of note for this clone: Its antigen is unknown.

Treatment meaning: oral pan-JAK inhibitor, 5-10 mg twice daily. As the sequencing template, cDNA was produced by extracting RNA and reverse transcribing it. Sequencing was performed with immunoSEQ multiplex PCR; in TCRdb, only in-frame clones are kept and a portion is missing. The repertoire holds roughly 200,000 clones, with more than 30% as singletons. Study conclusions and caveats: Scalp sample sequencing also detects resident alphabeta T cells of normal skin. Across lesional scalp, and particularly alopecia totalis/universalis, clonality surpassed that of normal scalp.

Germline trimming cut 5 bases from V and 7 bases from J; bases unmatched to any gene: 11. This CDR3 contains 16 residues. The germline V gene encodes CDR1 SGHVS and CDR2 FNYEAQ. This receptor was identified in a human donor with alopecia areata. This chain links TRBV7-6 with TRBJ1-2, with 12 bases lining up with TRBD1. Sample: CD4+ T cells sorted from blood, taken at approximately week 30, from a patient treated with tofacitinib. CDR3 in DNA: TGTGCCAGCAGCCCCTTGACCGGGACAGGGGGCTTTGGCTACACCTTC. Its translation is CASSPLTGTGGFGYTF.